This TCR beta chain derives from a study of radiotherapy plus CTLA-4 blockade in lung cancer. Study-level information: Among enrolled patients, under 20% responded and around 30% achieved disease control.

Sequencing was performed with immunoSEQ multiplex PCR; in TCRdb, only in-frame clones are kept and a portion is missing. The profile shows more than 80,000 clones, more than 70% of them singletons. People whose metastatic non-small-cell lung cancer was chemo-refractory got focal radiation along with CTLA-4 blockade by ipilimumab. Sequencing used peripheral blood, obtained from a patient treated with radiotherapy plus ipilimumab. This clonotype was obtained from a human donor with non-small cell lung cancer that progressed on radiotherapy plus ipilimumab. Some clones in this sample may be carry-over from other donors' samples.

The CDR3 DNA is TGCGCCAGCAGCTCTGGACAGGGGGCTTCTCAAGAGACCCAGTACTTC. It specifies CASSSGQGASQETQYF. This rearrangement joins TRBV5-1 to TRBJ2-5; TRBD1 aligns across 11 bases. Germline trimming cut 3 bases from V and 2 bases from J; bases unmatched to any gene: 6. The CDR3 length is 16 residues. The germline V gene has CDR1 SGHRS and CDR2 YFSETQ. The variable domain in full, with the rest retrieved from reference TRBV5-1 and TRBJ2-5, is KAGVTQTPRYLIKTRGQQVTLSCSPISGHRSVSWYQQTPGQGLQFLFEYFSETQRNKGNFPGRFSGRQFSNSRSEMNVSTLELGDSALYLCASSSGQGASQETQYFGPGTRLLVL.